This T cell receptor (beta chain) was obtained from a study of human T cells and chemical hapten exposure. Study context: How much TCR each sample yielded varied, mostly because pooled library volumes differed slightly.

TCRdb analysed the RACE reads with MiXCR anew, one entry per CDR3 protein. The table has around 360,000 distinct CDR3 sequences, over 6% seen once. This clonotype was counted many times. Its matching antigen is unknown. The length of the CDR3 is 16 residues. The ends lost 6 bases at V and 4 bases at J; junction bases unmatched: 10. Per germline, CDR1 MDHEN and CDR2 SYDVKM. Time point: patch test 2, 6 weeks after DPC sensitization. The treatment: therapeutic diphenylcyclopropenone sensitization with weekly scalp DPC. Total RNA extraction was carried out from unfractionated whole blood. The study, taken as a whole, reports: The study found expanded TCRs formed significantly more large CDR3 similarity clusters than controls. No shift was seen in TCRs above 1 in 1000 frequency with DPC sensitization.

The gene calls are TRBV28 and TRBJ1-3; 9 bases are shared with TRBD1. Sequenced material: whole blood, taken in connection with sensitization to the hapten diphenylcyclopropenone (DPC). This TCR came from a woman aged 18-29 years with alopecia areata. Some clones in this sample may be carry-over from other donors' samples. The chain's CDR3 is CASSQITGQGGNTIYF. The DNA for the CDR3 is TGTGCCAGCAGCCAAATTACGGGACAGGGAGGAAACACCATATATTTT.